Following are 17 T cell receptor beta chains from one sample sequenced in a study of PD-1 blockade in classical Hodgkin lymphoma. Method: immunoSEQ multiplex PCR; TCRdb's copy keeps in-frame clones and lacks some. This sample yields about 110,000 clones, of which about 88% are seen a single time; just under 20% belongs to the top ten. In every patient, relapse followed autologous stem cell transplantation, while exposure to brentuximab vedotin differed. Source: peripheral blood mononuclear cells (PBMCs), taken before the second cycle of nivolumab. These receptor sequences come from a human donor with classical Hodgkin lymphoma.

The genes are TRBV4-1 and TRBJ1-6, with D maybe TRBD1 (5 bases). Germline values: CDR1 MGHRA, CDR2 YSYEKL. There are 16 residues in the CDR3. The germline V and J ends were trimmed by 8 bases and 2 bases, with 16 bases remaining between them. The CDR3 DNA is TGCGCCAGCGGGCCCAGGGTCGGAGCCTATAATTCACCCCTCCACTTT. Encoded protein: CASGPRVGAYNSPLHF.

This rearrangement joins TRBV4-1 to TRBJ2-5; D is tentatively TRBD1 or TRBD2 (6 bases each). CDR1 and CDR2 (germline): MGHRA, YSYEKL. Trimming took off 2 bases at V and 4 bases at J, with 8 bases between the two ends. This CDR3 is built from 13 residues. The CDR3: CASSQWGAETQYF. The DNA for the CDR3 is TGCGCCAGCAGCCAATGGGGGGCAGAGACCCAGTACTTC.

This chain connects TRBV19 to TRBJ1-4, with D possibly matching TRBD1 (5 bases). Trimming took off 3 bases at V and 8 bases at J, with 16 bases between the two ends. The germline CDR1 and CDR2 sequences are LNHDA and SQIVND (reference sequence). The CDR3 has 15 amino acids. CDR3 sequence (DNA): TGTGCCAGTAGTATTGGGGCAGCCCGGAGGGAAAAACTGTTTTTT. Amino acid sequence: CASSIGAARREKLFF.

V and J are TRBV10-1 and TRBJ1-1; 7 bases fit TRBD1. Germline CDR1 reads WNHNN; CDR2 reads SYGVQD (reference sequence). The junction had 6 bases not matched to a gene; V was cut back by 6 bases and J by 5 bases. The CDR3 extends over 13 amino acids. The chain's CDR3 is CASSWDRETEAFF. The CDR3 DNA follows: TGCGCCAGCAGCTGGGACAGAGAGACTGAAGCTTTCTTT.

The rearrangement links TRBV18 to TRBJ2-7, with D unresolved. This CDR3 contains 15 residues. The V end was cut by 3 bases, the J end by 3 bases, with 15 bases between. Germline V CDR1 and CDR2: KGHSH, LQKENI. The CDR3 DNA is TGTGCCAGCTCACCTCAACCCCCAGGTAACTACGAGCAGTACTTC. Protein: CASSPQPPGNYEQYF.

The chain has TRBV5-1 and TRBJ2-5; D tentatively fits TRBD1 or TRBD2 (5 bases each). V was clipped by 0 bases and J by 4 bases, with 7 bases between them. Per the germline V gene, CDR1 is SGHRS and CDR2 is YFSETQ. This CDR3 has 13 amino acids. This CDR3 is CASSLVGRETQYF. For the CDR3, the DNA is TGCGCCAGCAGCTTGGTGGGACGAGAGACCCAGTACTTC.

CDR3 nucleotides: TGTGCCAGCAGCTTAGAGTTAGGGGCTAGCGGGAAGGAGCAGTACTTC. Protein: CASSLELGASGKEQYF. V and J are TRBV7-2 and TRBJ2-7; TRBD2 agrees at 9 bases. Germline values: CDR1 SGHTA, CDR2 FQGNSA. CDR3 length: 16 amino acids. V lost 1 base, J lost 7 bases, and 11 bases stayed unmatched.

This chain links TRBV5-1 with TRBJ1-5, with D possibly matching TRBD1 (5 bases). The CDR3 is 14 amino acids. The V and J ends lost 0 bases and 8 bases respectively, with 12 bases between them. CDR1 is SGHRS and CDR2 is YFSETQ in the germline V gene. The CDR3 is CASSLEQGSEPQHF. The CDR3 region has the DNA TGCGCCAGCAGCTTGGAGCAGGGTTCGGAGCCCCAGCATTTT.

This chain joins TRBV7-9 and TRBJ2-5, with TRBD1 identical over 7 bases. The ends lost 3 bases at V and 4 bases at J; junction bases unmatched: 5. This CDR3 region has 14 residues. The germline CDR1 and CDR2 sequences are SEHNR and FQNEAQ (reference sequence). The CDR3 sequence is CASSLHQGVETQYF. The CDR3 DNA is TGTGCCAGCAGCTTGCATCAGGGGGTAGAGACCCAGTACTTC.

Notes on this clone: At one end the junction does not follow the germline gene, possibly because of a read error. The chain couples TRBV6-6 to TRBJ1-6; D is ambiguous. Per germline, CDR1 MNHNY and CDR2 SVGAGI (reference sequence). There are 13 residues in the CDR3. This chain's CDR3 is CASSYSFNSPLHF. The CDR3 DNA reads TGTGCCAGCAGTTACTCCTTTAATTCACCCCTCCACTTT.

This clone has just a few counts. This chain joins TRBV7-9 and TRBJ1-3, with 7 bases identical to TRBD1. CDR1 is SEHNR and CDR2 is FQNEAQ in the germline V gene (reference sequence). Losses at the gene ends were 6 bases for V and 6 bases for J; bases not matched to a gene: 2. The CDR3 has 12 amino acids. The chain's CDR3 is CASRGTANTIYF. DNA of the CDR3: TGTGCCAGCAGGGGGACAGCAAACACCATATATTTT.

This chain uses TRBV19 with TRBJ1-1; no firm D call. The germline V gene has CDR1 LNHDA and CDR2 SQIVND (reference sequence). This CDR3 has 15 residues. V lost 5 bases and J lost 2, with 15 bases in between. The CDR3 sequence is CASSPTVGINTEAFF. The CDR3 DNA reads as TGTGCCAGTAGTCCCACCGTAGGCATTAACACTGAAGCTTTCTTT.

Concerning this clone itself: It is unclear where the CDR3 begins or ends on the DNA, so no DNA is shown, and the CDR3 is as TCRdb lists it. The V and J genes are TRBV30 and TRBJ1-1. CDR1 GTSNPN and CDR2 SVGIG come from the germline V gene (reference sequence). Including both end residues, the CDR3 is 11 amino acids long. The CDR3 sequence: CAWAGGALGYF.

This clone was observed a single time. This chain joins TRBV18 and TRBJ2-7; D remains unclear. The CDR3 consists of 15 residues. Germline loops: CDR1 KGHSH, CDR2 LQKENI. Trimming removed 2 bases at V and 3 bases at J, with 14 bases between. CDR3 region: CASSPTTVIFYEQYF. CDR3 nucleotide sequence: TGTGCCAGCTCACCAACTACAGTAATATTCTACGAGCAGTACTTC.

This sequence joins TRBV6-1 and TRBJ2-5; TRBD2 aligns across 10 bases. The CDR3 runs 16 residues. Trimming removed 4 bases from V and 1 base from J; junction bases left unmatched: 6. Germline V gene lookup returns CDR1 MNHNS and CDR2 SASEGT. CDR3 in amino acids: CASSVSSGSVQETQYF. In DNA form, the CDR3 reads TGTGCCAGCAGTGTTTCTAGCGGGAGCGTCCAAGAGACCCAGTACTTC.

The chain combines TRBV5-8 with TRBJ2-1; D possibly corresponds to TRBD2 (6 bases). CDR3 length: 16 amino acids. V was pared by 4 bases and J by 0 bases, with 14 bases between. From germline, CDR1 is SGHTS and CDR2 YDEGEE. The CDR3 region has the DNA TGTGCCAGCAGCGTGAGGAGGGTGAGCTCCTACAATGAGCAGTTCTTC. Translation: CASSVRRVSSYNEQFF.

This chain connects TRBV5-6 to TRBJ1-2; D is possibly TRBD1 (5 bases). Germline V gene data show CDR1 as SGHDT and CDR2 as YYEEEE. This CDR3 spans 14 amino acids. V gave up 4 bases and J gave up 6 bases, with 16 bases separating them. The CDR3 coding sequence is TGTGCCAGCAGCCATGGGGCCAGGGCGGATGGCTACACCTTC. It encodes CASSHGARADGYTF.